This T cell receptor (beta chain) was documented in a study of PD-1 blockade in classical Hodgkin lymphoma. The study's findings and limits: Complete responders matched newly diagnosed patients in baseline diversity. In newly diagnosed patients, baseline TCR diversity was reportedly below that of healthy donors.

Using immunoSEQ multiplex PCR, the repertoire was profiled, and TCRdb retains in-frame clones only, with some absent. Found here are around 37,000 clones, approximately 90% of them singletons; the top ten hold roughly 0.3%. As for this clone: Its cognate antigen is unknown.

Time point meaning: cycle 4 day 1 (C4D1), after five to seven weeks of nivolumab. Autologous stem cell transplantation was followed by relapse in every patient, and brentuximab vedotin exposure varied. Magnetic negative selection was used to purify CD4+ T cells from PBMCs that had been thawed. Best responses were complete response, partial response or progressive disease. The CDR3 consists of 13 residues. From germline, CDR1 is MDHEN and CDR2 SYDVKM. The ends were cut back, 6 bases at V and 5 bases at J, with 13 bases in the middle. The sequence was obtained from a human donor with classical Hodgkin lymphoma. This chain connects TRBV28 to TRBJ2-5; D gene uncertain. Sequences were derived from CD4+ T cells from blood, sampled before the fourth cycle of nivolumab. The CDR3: CASSTPTPETQYF. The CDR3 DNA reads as TGTGCCAGCAGCACCCCGACCCCCGAGACCCAGTACTTC.